Presented here are 26 T cell receptor beta chains from one specimen sequenced in a study of blood T cells in healthy people across ages. A second PCR, run for roughly 7 to 12 cycles, used a sample-barcoded 5' primer plus a J-beta primer mix. One entry per CDR3 protein results from TCRdb running MiXCR on the 5' RACE reads. The sample records 700,000 to 950,000 distinct CDR3 sequences, nearly 60% being singletons. The sequencing sample was made of blood. These receptors were collected from a man aged 25-40 years in good health.

This chain uses TRBV20-1 with TRBJ1-1; TRBD1 aligns across 10 bases. The CDR3 totals 12 residues. Germline V gene lookup returns CDR1 DFQATT and CDR2 SNEGSKA (reference sequence). Here the CDR3 reads CGGQGLGTEAFF. The CDR3 DNA sequence: TGCGGGGGACAGGGGTTGGGGACTGAAGCTTTCTTT.

J is TRBJ2-7 and V is TRBV7-2; 7 bases are a match to TRBD2. Trimming cost V 1 base and J 7 bases; bases outside gene matches: 16. CDR1 and CDR2 (germline): SGHTA, FQGNSA. The CDR3 has 17 amino acids. In DNA, the CDR3 is TGTGCCAGCAGCTTAGATAGAGCTAGCGGCTTATACAATGAGCAGTACTTC. Translated, it gives CASSLDRASGLYNEQYF.

CDR3 residues: CASSQVAGDTDTQYF. The CDR3 bases are TGCGCCAGCAGCCAAGTTGCGGGGGACACAGATACGCAGTATTTT. The chain couples TRBV4-1 to TRBJ2-3, with 7 positions matching TRBD2. Trimming cost V 1 base and J 2 bases; bases outside gene matches: 3. Germline CDR1 reads MGHRA; CDR2 reads YSYEKL. CDR3 length: 15 amino acids.

This clonotype appeared a single time. This rearrangement joins TRBV20-1 to TRBJ1-2; 10 bases fit TRBD1. CDR3 length: 14 residues. V lost 6 bases and J lost 5; bases outside the gene matches: 9. Germline CDR1 and CDR2: DFQATT and SNEGSKA (reference sequence). The CDR3 reads CSAIPGQGIYGYTF. CDR3 nucleotides: TGCAGTGCGATCCCGGGACAGGGGATATATGGCTACACCTTC.

This clonotype was observed a handful of times. This chain joins TRBV9 and TRBJ2-1; D possibly corresponds to TRBD1 (5 bases). This CDR3 is built from 16 residues. CDR1 is SGDLS, CDR2 YYNGEE, per germline. Trimming took 4 bases from V and 1 from J, leaving 15 bases between them. As DNA, the CDR3 is TGTGCCAGCAGCCTGTTTGTGACAGCATCCTACAATGAGCAGTTCTTC. Encoded protein: CASSLFVTASYNEQFF.

The rearrangement links TRBV7-9 to TRBJ2-1; 9 nucleotides align to TRBD1. The CDR3 loop spans 15 amino acids. V shed 5 bases and J 6 bases; nucleotides not matched to a gene: 8. CDR1 is SEHNR, CDR2 FQNEAQ, per germline (reference sequence). The CDR3 reads CASSRWDRVVNEQFF. The CDR3 DNA reads as TGTGCCAGCAGCCGCTGGGACAGGGTGGTCAATGAGCAGTTCTTC.

This clonotype came up once. The CDR3 loop is CASSDPKTESLNNEQFF. CDR3 DNA sequence: TGTGCCAGCAGCGATCCAAAAACGGAGTCCCTTAACAATGAGCAGTTCTTC. This chain connects TRBV9 to TRBJ2-1; D remains ambiguous. Trimming shortened V by 3 bases and J by 5 bases, and 21 bases separated the two germline ends. In germline, CDR1 is SGDLS, CDR2 YYNGEE. The length of the CDR3 is 17 residues.

The V gene is TRBV25-1, the J gene TRBJ2-5; D remains ambiguous. The CDR3 loop spans 12 amino acids. Looked up from germline, CDR1 is MGHDK and CDR2 is SYGVNS. V was cut by 9 bases and J by 0 bases, with 8 bases left in between. CDR3 protein: CASGSHQETQYF. The CDR3, as DNA: TGTGCCAGTGGCAGCCACCAAGAGACCCAGTACTTC. Full variable domain (outside the CDR3, taken from reference TRBV25-1 and TRBJ2-5): EADIYQTPRYLVIGTGKKITLECSQTMGHDKMYWYQQDPGMELHLIHYSYGVNSTEKGDLSSESTVSRIRTEHFPLTLESARPSHTSQYLCASGSHQETQYFGPGTRLLVL.

The chain couples TRBV27 to TRBJ1-2, with 8 nucleotides matching TRBD1. In germline, CDR1 is MNHEY, CDR2 SMNVEV (reference sequence). Trimming at V came to 4 bases and at J to 4 bases, leaving 5 bases not matched to a gene. The CDR3 covers 14 residues. In DNA, the CDR3 is TGTGCCAGCAGTTCTCAGACAGGGGTCTATGGCTACACCTTC. This codes for CASSSQTGVYGYTF.

The V and J genes are TRBV7-2 and TRBJ2-5; possible D gene TRBD2, 7 bases. The CDR3 covers 14 residues. Trimming removed 5 bases from V and 4 bases from J, with 14 bases in between. Germline CDR1 and CDR2: SGHTA and FQGNSA. Written as DNA, the CDR3 is TGTGCCAGCAGCCGTGGGGGGGCCGGAGAGACCCAGTACTTC. Protein: CASSRGGAGETQYF.

This chain joins TRBV29-1 and TRBJ2-5; 11 nucleotides match TRBD1. The V and J ends lost 8 bases and 5 bases, in that order; junction bases with no gene match: 7. The length of the CDR3 is 13 residues. Germline CDR1 is SQVTM and CDR2 is ANQGSEA. In nucleotides, the CDR3 is TGCAGCCTAACGGGACAGGGGGTGGAGACCCAGTACTTC. Its translation: CSLTGQGVETQYF.

The chain couples TRBV7-2 to TRBJ2-3; TRBD2 might be the D (6 bases). Germline V gene sequence: CDR1 SGHTA, CDR2 FQGNSA. V was cut by 8 bases and J by 12 bases, with 15 bases left in between. CDR3 length equals 11 residues. The CDR3 loop is CASGLPGLQYF. CDR3 DNA: TGTGCCAGCGGACTCCCGGGACTCCAGTATTTT.

The rearrangement uses TRBV10-1 and TRBJ1-1; no reliable D call. The V gene lost 5 bases and the J gene lost 2 bases, with 9 bases spanning the gap. CDR1 and CDR2 (germline): WNHNN, SYGVQD (reference sequence). The CDR3 sequence is 13 residues long. Written as DNA, the CDR3 is TGCGCCAGCAGTTCCAACAGAAACACTGAAGCTTTCTTT. The encoded protein is CASSSNRNTEAFF.

This rearrangement joins TRBV5-6 to TRBJ2-7; possibly TRBD1 for D (6 bases). The CDR3 has 13 amino acids. Trimming stripped 6 bases from V and 4 bases from J, with 14 bases between. Germline V CDR1 and CDR2: SGHDT, YYEEEE. The CDR3 DNA follows: TGTGCCAGCAACGGACAGCTAGCTTACGAGCAGTACTTC. Protein product: CASNGQLAYEQYF.

This sequence joins TRBV5-6 and TRBJ2-1, with 11 positions matching TRBD2. Germline loops: CDR1 SGHDT, CDR2 YYEEEE. CDR3 length equals 16 residues. The junction had 7 bases not matched to a gene; V was cut back by 1 base and J by 7 bases. DNA for the CDR3: TGTGCCAGCAGCTTGAGTGGGACTAGCGGAGCAAATGAGCAGTTCTTC. Amino acids: CASSLSGTSGANEQFF.

V gene TRBV28 combines with J gene TRBJ2-3; 8 bases fit TRBD2. The CDR3 is made up of 16 amino acids. Looked up from germline, CDR1 is MDHEN and CDR2 is SYDVKM. Trimming removed 5 bases from V and 4 bases from J; junction bases left unmatched: 11. CDR3 residues: CASSPRTSLGADTQYF. The CDR3 coding sequence is TGTGCCAGCAGTCCAAGGACTAGCCTAGGTGCAGATACGCAGTATTTT.

This clonotype showed up just a few times. The CDR3 loop reads CASSWLEGGGETQYF. The DNA of the CDR3 is TGTGCCAGCAGTTGGTTGGAGGGTGGAGGAGAGACCCAGTACTTC. The chain joins TRBV6-5 to TRBJ2-5; tentatively, D is TRBD2 (6 bases). In germline, CDR1 is MNHEY, CDR2 SVGAGI. The V and J ends lost 4 bases and 4 bases respectively, with 16 bases between them. This CDR3 has 15 residues.

The rearrangement links TRBV2 to TRBJ1-1, with a weak D call TRBD1 (5 bases). Trimming cost V 3 bases and J 5 bases, with 10 bases left between them. CDR1 is SNHLY, CDR2 FYNNEI, per germline. This CDR3 region has 13 residues. The DNA of the CDR3 is TGTGCCAGCAGTGAGAGGCCAGGGACTGAAGCTTTCTTT. It is translated as CASSERPGTEAFF.

V gene TRBV2 combines with J gene TRBJ2-5, with D possibly being TRBD2 (5 bases). CDR3 size: 11 residues. CDR1 is SNHLY, CDR2 FYNNEI, per germline. V shed 8 bases and J shed 11 bases, with 15 bases lying between them. The CDR3 sequence is CASGRSREQYF. The CDR3 DNA sequence: TGTGCCAGCGGCCGGTCAAGGGAGCAGTACTTC. Variable domain in full (rest from reference TRBV2 and TRBJ2-5): EPEVTQTPSHQVTQMGQEVILRCVPISNHLYFYWYRQILGQKVEFLVSFYNNEISEKSEIFDDQFSVERPDGSNFTLKIRSTKLEDSAMYFCASGRSREQYFGPGTRLLVL.

The rearrangement uses TRBV10-3 and TRBJ2-1; D call uncertain. Germline loops: CDR1 ENHRY, CDR2 SYGVKD. The CDR3 has 15 amino acids. Trimming shortened V by 2 bases and J by 1 base, and 9 bases separated the two germline ends. The CDR3 coding sequence is TGTGCCATCAGTGAGGACGAATTGTCCTACAATGAGCAGTTCTTC. The encoded protein is CAISEDELSYNEQFF.

The table lists this clonotype with a few counts. V is TRBV4-1 and J is TRBJ2-5; 7 nucleotides align to TRBD1. CDR3 length equals 16 residues. The J segment lost 0 bases and the V segment lost 4 bases, leaving 8 bases of the junction unmatched. Germline lookup yields CDR1 MGHRA and CDR2 YSYEKL. CDR3 protein: CASSRIADRDQETQYF. The CDR3 DNA reads TGCGCCAGCAGCCGGATAGCCGACAGGGACCAAGAGACCCAGTACTTC.

The chain links TRBV12-3 or TRBV12-4 to TRBJ2-7; D could derive from TRBD1 or TRBD2 (6 bases each). The CDR3 has 15 amino acids. With 4 bases removed from V and 3 bases from J, the gap between germline ends came to 16 bases. The chain's CDR3 is CASSSGGTQGYEQYF. For the CDR3, the DNA is TGTGCCAGCAGTTCCGGCGGGACACAAGGCTACGAGCAGTACTTC.

The chain couples TRBV7-2 to TRBJ2-1; maybe TRBD2 (6 bases). This CDR3 has 12 residues. Germline CDR1 SGHTA, CDR2 FQGNSA. Trimming took 4 bases from V and 9 from J, leaving 10 bases between them. The CDR3 DNA reads TGTGCCAGCAGCTCGACGGGGGTTGAGCAGTTCTTC. It yields the protein CASSSTGVEQFF.

The table lists this clonotype with many counts. This chain connects TRBV12-3 or TRBV12-4 to TRBJ2-1; unclear D gene. CDR3 length: 12 residues. Trimming left V 6 bases short and J 9 bases short, with 12 bases between. DNA of the CDR3: TGTGCCAGCAGCCGAGGCCCCTTTGAGCAGTTCTTC. It codes for CASSRGPFEQFF.

The chain joins TRBV15 to TRBJ2-5, with D tentatively TRBD2 (5 bases). In germline, CDR1 is LNHNV, CDR2 YYDKDF (reference sequence). The CDR3 spans 14 residues. V shed 1 base and J shed 5 bases, with 11 bases lying between them. The CDR3 spells CATSRVGERETQYF. CDR3 sequence (DNA): TGTGCCACCAGCAGAGTCGGGGAACGTGAGACCCAGTACTTC.

The V gene is TRBV2, the J gene TRBJ1-1; D possibly corresponds to TRBD1 (5 bases). The CDR3 consists of 14 residues. V lost 3 bases and J 5 bases, leaving 13 bases between the germline ends. Per germline, CDR1 SNHLY and CDR2 FYNNEI. The CDR3 coding sequence is TGTGCCAGCAGTGAGGGGGGACGGATTACTGAAGCTTTCTTT. Translation: CASSEGGRITEAFF.